This T cell receptor (beta chain) was profiled in a study of T cell responses to AZD1222 COVID-19 vaccine. The CDR3 is 15 amino acids. Generated by immunoSEQ multiplex PCR, the TCRdb table keeps only in-frame clones and is missing some. The table lists about 120,000 clones, 85% to 90% of them singletons. This TCR derives from an adult who received the AZD1222 COVID-19 vaccine. This sample comprised peripheral blood, obtained 28 days after the second AZD1222 dose. V and J are TRBV21-1 and TRBJ1-5. TRBV21-1 is marked as a pseudogene. CDR3 region: CASSKRVYSNQPQHF. DNA of the CDR3: TGTGCCAGCAGCAAGCGGGTTTATAGCAATCAGCCCCAGCATTTT.